Presented here are 31 T cell receptor beta chains from one specimen sequenced in a study of blood T cell repertoires in COVID-19. Generated by immunoSEQ multiplex PCR, the TCRdb table keeps only in-frame clones and is missing some. The sample has more than 50,000 clones, roughly 68% seen once. Material: peripheral blood. The origin of the receptors is a woman older than 75 with acute or convalescent COVID-19.

The chain links TRBV7-6 to TRBJ2-1, with TRBD1 matching over 9 bases. The CDR3 has 16 amino acids. Germline-derived CDR1 and CDR2 are SGHVS and FNYEAQ. V trimming: 2 bases; J trimming: 4 bases; junction bases outside the gene matches: 6. Here the CDR3 DNA reads TGTGCCAGCAGCTTAATAAAACAGGGGGCTTACAATGAGCAGTTCTTC. Its translation: CASSLIKQGAYNEQFF.

The rearrangement joins TRBV2 to TRBJ1-1, with D possibly matching TRBD1 (5 bases). This CDR3 spans 13 amino acids. V lost 3 bases and J 9 bases, leaving 14 bases between the germline ends. Germline lookup yields CDR1 SNHLY and CDR2 FYNNEI. The CDR3 coding sequence is TGTGCCAGCAGTGAGTCACAGGTTGGGCAAGCTTTCTTT. This translates into CASSESQVGQAFF.

The V gene is TRBV7-9, the J gene TRBJ2-1; tentative D call: TRBD2 (6 bases). Germline V gives CDR1 SEHNR, CDR2 FQNEAQ (reference sequence). This CDR3 contains 18 residues. Deletions cut 5 bases from V and 0 bases from J, with 20 bases between. The CDR3: CASSSSGGDLYSYNEQFF. CDR3 sequence (DNA): TGTGCCAGCAGCAGTAGCGGCGGTGACCTTTACTCCTACAATGAGCAGTTCTTC. Looking up the rest from reference TRBV7-9 and TRBJ2-1 gives the full variable domain: DTGVSQNPRHKITKRGQNVTFRCDPISEHNRLYWYRQTLGQGPEFLTYFQNEAQLEKSRLLSDRFSAERPKGSFSTLEIQRTEQGDSAMYLCASSSSGGDLYSYNEQFFGPGTRLTVL.

This rearrangement joins TRBV19 to TRBJ2-1, with 7 bases that match TRBD2. V shed 0 bases, J shed 0 bases, and the junction held 5 bases outside the gene matches. This CDR3 comprises 17 residues. Germline V gene lookup returns CDR1 LNHDA and CDR2 SQIVND (reference sequence). CDR3 residues: CASSIDATSISYNEQFF. DNA of the CDR3: TGTGCCAGTAGTATAGATGCGACTAGCATCTCCTACAATGAGCAGTTCTTC.

The V gene is TRBV7-3, the J gene TRBJ2-1, with TRBD2 as a possible D gene (6 bases). V gave up 1 base and J gave up 7 bases, with 14 bases separating them. Germline V gene data show CDR1 as SGHTA and CDR2 as FQGTGA. This CDR3 region has 15 residues. CDR3 protein: CASSLSWTTFNEQFF. The CDR3 DNA sequence: TGTGCCAGCAGCTTAAGCTGGACTACCTTTAATGAGCAGTTCTTC.

The chain combines TRBV28 with TRBJ2-7; no clear D. Germline V gene sequence: CDR1 MDHEN, CDR2 SYDVKM. V lost 3 bases, J lost 2 bases, and 11 bases lay in between. The CDR3 runs 14 residues. DNA of the CDR3: TGTGCCAGCAGTTTCGTCGGCGGAACCTACGAGCAGTACTTC. Its translation: CASSFVGGTYEQYF.

V and J are TRBV6-5 and TRBJ2-7, with 9 bases fitting TRBD2. The ends lost 2 bases at V and 1 base at J; junction bases unmatched: 3. The CDR3 covers 15 residues. CDR1 and CDR2 from the germline V gene are MNHEY and SVGAGI. The DNA of the CDR3 is TGTGCCAGCAGTTACGGCGGGGGGGATTCCTACGAGCAGTACTTC. Amino acids: CASSYGGGDSYEQYF.

The chain carries TRBV20-1 and TRBJ1-2, with 8 bases matching TRBD1. J lost 7 bases, V lost 6 bases, and 4 bases had no gene match. Germline values: CDR1 DFQATT, CDR2 SNEGSKA (reference sequence). CDR3 length: 11 amino acids. DNA for the CDR3: TGCAGTGCACCGGACAGGGTTGGCTACACCTTC. This translates into CSAPDRVGYTF.

The chain uses TRBV7-2 and TRBJ1-2; D remains ambiguous. CDR3 length: 13 amino acids. Trimming left V 1 base short and J 4 bases short, with 7 bases between. Germline V gene lookup returns CDR1 SGHTA and CDR2 FQGNSA. The CDR3 coding sequence is TGTGCCAGCAGCTTAGTGGGAGGCTATGGCTACACCTTC. This sequence encodes CASSLVGGYGYTF.

The rearrangement uses TRBV29-1 and TRBJ1-5; D possibly corresponds to TRBD1 (5 bases). Germline V CDR1 and CDR2: SQVTM, ANQGSEA. The CDR3 length is 14 residues. Trimming pared 4 bases from V and 1 base from J, leaving 11 bases between. The CDR3 sequence is CSVGEGESNQPQHF. The CDR3 DNA sequence: TGCAGCGTTGGAGAAGGGGAAAGCAATCAGCCCCAGCATTTT. The variable domain in full, completed from reference TRBV29-1 and TRBJ1-5, reads SAVISQKPSRDICQRGTSLTIQCQVDSQVTMMFWYRQQPGQSLTLIATANQGSEATYESGFVIDKFPISRPNLTFSTLTVSNMSPEDSSIYLCSVGEGESNQPQHFGDGTRLSIL.

The genes are TRBV6-1 and TRBJ2-7; perhaps TRBD1 as D (6 bases). The V end lost 2 bases, the J end lost 4 bases, and 12 bases lay between the germline ends. The CDR3 consists of 14 residues. Germline CDR1 MNHNS, CDR2 SASEGT. The CDR3 sequence is CASSEYRTAYEQYF. The CDR3 DNA reads as TGTGCCAGCAGTGAATACAGGACAGCTTACGAGCAGTACTTC.

This chain connects TRBV27 to TRBJ1-1, with D maybe TRBD1 (5 bases). In germline, CDR1 is MNHEY, CDR2 SMNVEV (reference sequence). The CDR3 extends over 15 amino acids. The V and J ends lost 5 bases and 3 bases respectively, with 16 bases between them. CDR3 amino acids: CASSRGLSGDTEAFF. CDR3 in DNA: TGTGCCAGCAGTAGAGGTCTGTCGGGGGACACTGAAGCTTTCTTT.

This sequence joins TRBV7-9 and TRBJ2-1, with D possibly matching TRBD2 (5 bases). The germline gives CDR1 SEHNR, CDR2 FQNEAQ (reference sequence). This CDR3 comprises 14 residues. Trimming removed 5 bases at V and 8 bases at J, with 16 bases between. CDR3 protein: CASSITPSPYEQFF. The CDR3 DNA is TGTGCCAGCAGCATTACCCCTAGCCCCTATGAGCAGTTCTTC.

This clone occurred a few times. The chain employs TRBV5-4 and TRBJ1-2; no definite D call. V lost 0 bases and J lost 2, with 5 bases in between. The CDR3 is 13 residues long. CDR1 is SGHNT, CDR2 YYREEE, per germline (reference sequence). CDR3 coding DNA: TGTGCCAGCAGCTTGGCCGTGAACTATGGCTACACCTTC. Protein sequence: CASSLAVNYGYTF.

This chain joins TRBV9 and TRBJ2-7, with no clear D. V lost 0 bases, J lost 0 bases, and 10 bases lay in between. From germline, CDR1 is SGDLS and CDR2 YYNGEE. The CDR3 is made up of 15 amino acids. The CDR3 loop is CASSVAQDSSYEQYF. CDR3 nucleotides: TGTGCCAGCAGCGTAGCTCAGGATTCCTCCTACGAGCAGTACTTC.

The chain employs TRBV2 and TRBJ2-2; D is uncertain. V was cut by 8 bases and J by 1 base, with 8 bases left in between. This CDR3 has 13 amino acids. CDR1 and CDR2 (germline): SNHLY, FYNNEI. The CDR3 nucleotides are TGTGCCAGCGCCAGACAGAACACCGGGGAGCTGTTTTTT. This encodes CASARQNTGELFF.

The genes are TRBV13 and TRBJ2-5; D is possibly TRBD2 (5 bases). V dropped 5 bases and J dropped 4 bases, with 20 bases sitting between them. The CDR3 contains 16 residues. Germline CDR1 is PRHDT and CDR2 is FYEKMQ (reference sequence). CDR3 residues: CASSGLVLSRAETQYF. DNA for the CDR3: TGTGCCAGCAGCGGCCTCGTGCTATCGAGGGCAGAGACCCAGTACTTC. Drawing the rest from reference TRBV13 and TRBJ2-5, the complete variable domain is AAGVIQSPRHLIKEKRETATLKCYPIPRHDTVYWYQQGPGQDPQFLISFYEKMQSDKGSIPDRFSAQQFSDYHSELNMSSLELGDSALYFCASSGLVLSRAETQYFGPGTRLLVL.

The chain links TRBV13 to TRBJ2-3; TRBD2 is a possible D gene (6 bases). Germline values: CDR1 PRHDT, CDR2 FYEKMQ (reference sequence). The CDR3 has 14 residues. V gave up 1 base and J gave up 4 bases, with 9 bases separating them. The CDR3 nucleotides are TGTGCCAGCAGCTTAGATGCGGGACCAGATACGCAGTATTTT. Its translation: CASSLDAGPDTQYF.

V usage is TRBV10-2 and J usage is TRBJ1-6, with 10 bases lining up with TRBD1. CDR3 length: 16 amino acids. Germline CDR1 is WSHSY and CDR2 is SAAADI. V trimming: 2 bases; J trimming: 7 bases; junction bases outside the gene matches: 5. The CDR3 sequence is CASSEGRTGGNSPLHF. The CDR3 bases are TGCGCCAGCAGTGAGGGCCGGACAGGGGGGAATTCACCCCTCCACTTT.

This rearrangement joins TRBV6-2 or TRBV6-3 to TRBJ2-1, with 8 bases that match TRBD1. The CDR3 covers 14 residues. The V segment lost 5 bases and the J segment 8 bases; nucleotides outside the gene matches: 8. Germline values: CDR1 MNHEY, CDR2 SVGEGT. The CDR3 sequence: CASSPLRTGYEQFF. The CDR3 DNA is TGTGCCAGCAGTCCGCTCCGGACAGGGTATGAGCAGTTCTTC.

The genes are TRBV28 and TRBJ1-2; D uncertain. V lost 5 bases to trimming and J lost 4 bases, with 8 bases between them. This CDR3 spans 12 amino acids. Germline CDR1 MDHEN, CDR2 SYDVKM. The CDR3 nucleotides are TGTGCCAGCAGTCCTTCCTCCTATGGCTACACCTTC. Amino acid sequence: CASSPSSYGYTF.

The J gene is TRBJ2-6, the V gene TRBV10-3, with a tentative D call TRBD1 (6 bases). Germline V gene lookup returns CDR1 ENHRY and CDR2 SYGVKD. The CDR3 is made up of 16 amino acids. V lost 8 bases to trimming and J lost 0 bases, with 14 bases between them. The CDR3 loop reads CAIEQGTVSGANVLTF. The CDR3 DNA reads TGTGCCATCGAACAGGGAACGGTCTCTGGGGCCAACGTCCTGACTTTC.

This sequence joins TRBV6-5 and TRBJ2-7; 10 nucleotides align to TRBD1. V dropped 0 bases and J dropped 6; count of bases not matched to a gene: 5. CDR1 is MNHEY, CDR2 SVGAGI, per germline. This CDR3 has 15 residues. The CDR3 coding sequence is TGTGCCAGCAGTTACTCTACCGGGACAGGGGCCGAGCAGTACTTC. Residues: CASSYSTGTGAEQYF.

The chain uses TRBV5-1 and TRBJ2-5; D might be TRBD1 (6 bases). The CDR3 is 14 residues long. CDR1 and CDR2 (germline): SGHRS, YFSETQ. V lost 0 bases and J lost 2, with 8 bases in between. CDR3 DNA: TGCGCCAGCAGCTTGGGGACAGTACAAGAGACCCAGTACTTC. Its protein product is CASSLGTVQETQYF.

The gene calls are TRBV2 and TRBJ1-1, with TRBD1 identical over 9 bases. Germline CDR1 reads SNHLY; CDR2 reads FYNNEI. The CDR3 length is 14 residues. V shed 6 bases, J shed 0 bases, and the junction held 2 bases outside the gene matches. The CDR3 loop reads CASSGTGMNTEAFF. CDR3 sequence (DNA): TGTGCCAGCAGCGGGACAGGGATGAACACTGAAGCTTTCTTT.

This clone has only a few counts. This chain links TRBV7-9 with TRBJ2-7; 10 bases align to TRBD1. Germline V gene data show CDR1 as SEHNR and CDR2 as FQNEAQ (reference sequence). This CDR3 has 15 residues. With V trimmed by 4 bases and J by 4 bases, 7 bases remained unmatched. CDR3 coding DNA: TGTGCCAGCAGCTCCCGAGACAGGGGGCGTTACGAGCAGTACTTC. Protein: CASSSRDRGRYEQYF.

The V gene is TRBV5-4, the J gene TRBJ2-7; perhaps TRBD1 as D (6 bases). The CDR3 runs to 15 residues. Per germline, CDR1 SGHNT and CDR2 YYREEE (reference sequence). V lost 1 base, J lost 1 base, and 12 bases lay in between. The DNA of the CDR3 is TGTGCCAGCAGCTTGACCTACAGGGATTCCTACGAGCAGTACTTC. It codes for CASSLTYRDSYEQYF.

The DNA for the CDR3 is TGCGCCAGCAGCCCAGGGGTTAACAGGGAATATGAGACCCAGTACTTC. It encodes CASSPGVNREYETQYF. The rearrangement uses TRBV4-3 and TRBJ2-5; the D gene is possibly TRBD1 (6 bases). This CDR3 spans 16 amino acids. The germline CDR1 and CDR2 sequences are LGHNA and YSLEER. The germline V and J ends were trimmed by 4 bases and 5 bases, with 20 bases remaining between them.

The chain couples TRBV10-3 to TRBJ2-1; TRBD2 might be the D (6 bases). CDR1 and CDR2 from the germline V gene are ENHRY and SYGVKD. The CDR3 totals 14 residues. V lost 2 bases, J lost 5 bases, and 10 bases lay in between. CDR3: CAISEGGSNNEQFF. The CDR3 DNA follows: TGTGCCATCAGTGAGGGGGGGAGCAACAATGAGCAGTTCTTC.

V gene TRBV19 combines with J gene TRBJ1-5; D call uncertain. Germline V gene lookup returns CDR1 LNHDA and CDR2 SQIVND (reference sequence). V lost 7 bases to trimming and J lost 0 bases, with 10 bases between them. The CDR3 runs 14 residues. CDR3 DNA sequence: TGTGCCAGTACGACACTGTATAGCAATCAGCCCCAGCATTTT. It is translated as CASTTLYSNQPQHF.

This rearrangement joins TRBV7-3 to TRBJ1-5; the match to TRBD1 covers 7 bases. CDR1 and CDR2 (germline): SGHTA, FQGTGA. The CDR3 covers 15 residues. The V segment lost 3 bases and the J segment 7 bases; nucleotides outside the gene matches: 9. The CDR3 loop is CASSLTGQAGQPQHF. The CDR3 region has the DNA TGTGCCAGCAGCTTGACAGGGCAGGCAGGGCAGCCCCAGCATTTT.